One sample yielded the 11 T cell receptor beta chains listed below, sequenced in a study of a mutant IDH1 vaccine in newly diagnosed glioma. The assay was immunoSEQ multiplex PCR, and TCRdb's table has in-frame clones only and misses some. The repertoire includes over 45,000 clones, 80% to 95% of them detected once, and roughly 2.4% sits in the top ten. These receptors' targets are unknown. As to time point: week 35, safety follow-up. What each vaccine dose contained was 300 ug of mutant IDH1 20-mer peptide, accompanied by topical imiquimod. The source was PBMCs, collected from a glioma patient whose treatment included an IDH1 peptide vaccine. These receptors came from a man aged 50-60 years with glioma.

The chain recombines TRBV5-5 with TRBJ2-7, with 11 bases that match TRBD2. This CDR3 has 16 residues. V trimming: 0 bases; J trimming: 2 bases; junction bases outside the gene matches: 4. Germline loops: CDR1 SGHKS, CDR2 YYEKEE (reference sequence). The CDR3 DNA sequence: TGTGCCAGCAGCTTGGATCCTAGCGGGGGGACCTACGAGCAGTACTTC. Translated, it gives CASSLDPSGGTYEQYF.

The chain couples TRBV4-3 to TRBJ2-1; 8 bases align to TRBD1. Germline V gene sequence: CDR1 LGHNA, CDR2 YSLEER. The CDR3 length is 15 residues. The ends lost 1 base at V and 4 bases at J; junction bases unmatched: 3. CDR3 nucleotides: TGCGCCAGCAGCCAAGGGACAGGGAGATACAATGAGCAGTTCTTC. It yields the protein CASSQGTGRYNEQFF.

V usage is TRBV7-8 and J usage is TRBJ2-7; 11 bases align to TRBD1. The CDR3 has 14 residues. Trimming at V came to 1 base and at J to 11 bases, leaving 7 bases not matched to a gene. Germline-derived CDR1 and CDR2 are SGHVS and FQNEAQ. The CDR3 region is CASSLGGTGGGKYF. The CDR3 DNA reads TGTGCCAGCAGCTTAGGGGGGACAGGGGGTGGGAAGTACTTC.

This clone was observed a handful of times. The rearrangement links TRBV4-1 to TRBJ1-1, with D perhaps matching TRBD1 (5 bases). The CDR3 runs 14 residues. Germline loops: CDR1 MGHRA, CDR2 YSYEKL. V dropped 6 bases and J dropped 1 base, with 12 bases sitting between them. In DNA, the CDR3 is TGCGCCAGCAGGGGGACTCTAAAGAACACTGAAGCTTTCTTT. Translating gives CASRGTLKNTEAFF.

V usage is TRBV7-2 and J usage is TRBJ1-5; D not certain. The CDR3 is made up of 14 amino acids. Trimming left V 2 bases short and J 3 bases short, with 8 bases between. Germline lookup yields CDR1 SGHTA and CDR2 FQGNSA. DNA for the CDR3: TGTGCCAGCAGCTTAATCAGTTACAATCAGCCCCAGCATTTT. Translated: CASSLISYNQPQHF. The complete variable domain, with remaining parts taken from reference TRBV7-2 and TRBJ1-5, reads GAGVSQSPSNKVTEKGKDVELRCDPISGHTALYWYRQSLGQGLEFLIYFQGNSAPDKSGLPSDRFSAERTGGSVSTLTIQRTQQEDSAVYLCASSLISYNQPQHFGDGTRLSIL.

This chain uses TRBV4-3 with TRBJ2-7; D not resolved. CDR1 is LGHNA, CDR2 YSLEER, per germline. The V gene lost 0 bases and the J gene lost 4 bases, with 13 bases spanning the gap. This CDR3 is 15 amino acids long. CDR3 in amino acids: CASSQDLRRPYEQYF. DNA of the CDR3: TGCGCCAGCAGCCAAGATCTGAGAAGACCATACGAGCAGTACTTC.

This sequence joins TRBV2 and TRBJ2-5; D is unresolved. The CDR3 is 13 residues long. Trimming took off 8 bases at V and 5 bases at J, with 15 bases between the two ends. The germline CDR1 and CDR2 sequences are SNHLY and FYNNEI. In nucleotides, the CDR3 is TGTGCCAGCGGCCTAACCCTGGTCGAGACCCAGTACTTC. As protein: CASGLTLVETQYF.

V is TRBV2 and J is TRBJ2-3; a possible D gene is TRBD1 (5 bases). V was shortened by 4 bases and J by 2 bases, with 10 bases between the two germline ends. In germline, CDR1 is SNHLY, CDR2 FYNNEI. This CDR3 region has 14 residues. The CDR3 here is CASSVGANTDTQYF. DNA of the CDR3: TGTGCCAGCAGTGTTGGGGCCAACACAGATACGCAGTATTTT.

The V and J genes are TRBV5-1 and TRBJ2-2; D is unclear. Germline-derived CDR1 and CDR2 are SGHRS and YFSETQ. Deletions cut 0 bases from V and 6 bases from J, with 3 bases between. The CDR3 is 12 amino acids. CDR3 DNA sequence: TGCGCCAGCAGCTTGGGGTCCGGGGAGCTGTTTTTT. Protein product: CASSLGSGELFF.

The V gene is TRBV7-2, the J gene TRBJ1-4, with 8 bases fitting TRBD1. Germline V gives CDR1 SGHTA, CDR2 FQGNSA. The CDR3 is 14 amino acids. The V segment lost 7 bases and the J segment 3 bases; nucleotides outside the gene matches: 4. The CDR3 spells CASNSGGSNEKLFF. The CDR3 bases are TGTGCCAGCAATTCAGGGGGCTCTAATGAAAAACTGTTTTTT.

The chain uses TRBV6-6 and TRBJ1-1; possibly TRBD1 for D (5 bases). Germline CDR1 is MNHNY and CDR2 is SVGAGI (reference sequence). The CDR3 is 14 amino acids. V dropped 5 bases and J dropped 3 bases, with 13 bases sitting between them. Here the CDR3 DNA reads TGTGCCAGCAGTGACAGAGGGGAATACACTGAAGCTTTCTTT. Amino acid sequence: CASSDRGEYTEAFF.